This passage covers 5 T cell receptor beta chains from one sample sequenced in a study of T cells in Graves' hyperthyroidism and ophthalmopathy. RNA transcripts served as the template for amplifying TCR beta CDR3 regions. The study used the HTBI primer set for a first-round RT-PCR of the TCR CDR3. TCRdb reanalysed the multiplex PCR reads using MiXCR and keeps one entry per CDR3 protein. Among 350,000 to 450,000 distinct CDR3 sequences listed, roughly 14% were seen once. The sequencing input was blood. The receptors come from a woman aged 55-75 years with Graves' hyperthyroidism.

This clonotype was observed many times. The chain joins TRBV5-1 to TRBJ2-5, with TRBD2 matching 7 bases. Germline-derived CDR1 and CDR2 are SGHRS and YFSETQ. The CDR3 loop spans 15 amino acids. V lost 4 bases to trimming and J lost 4 bases; unmatched junction nucleotides: 10. This CDR3 reads CASSSSAGEGETQYF. CDR3 DNA sequence: TGCGCCAGCAGCAGTAGCGCGGGAGAGGGAGAGACCCAGTACTTC.

This clonotype was seen repeatedly, ten times or more. The rearrangement links TRBV9 to TRBJ1-1, with D uncertain. The V gene's germline CDR1 is SGDLS and CDR2 YYNGEE. Trimming stripped 2 bases from V and 5 bases from J, with 10 bases between. The length of the CDR3 is 13 residues. The CDR3 sequence is CASSVGIRTEAFF. The CDR3 region has the DNA TGTGCCAGCAGCGTGGGGATTCGGACTGAAGCTTTCTTT.

The V and J genes are TRBV3-1 and TRBJ2-1; D is perhaps TRBD2 (6 bases). This CDR3 spans 14 amino acids. Germline V gene sequence: CDR1 LGHDT, CDR2 YNNKEL (reference sequence). V was cut by 3 bases and J by 3 bases, with 9 bases left in between. The CDR3 here is CASSQNSGYNEQFF. Here the CDR3 DNA reads TGTGCCAGCAGCCAGAATAGCGGCTACAATGAGCAGTTCTTC.

On this clonotype itself: A read error may be the cause here, since a much bigger clone is one base away. The CDR3 DNA is TGTGCCAGCTCACCACAGGGACAGGGATCCTACGAGCAGCACTTC. Its translation: CASSPQGQGSYEQHF. The gene calls are TRBV18 and TRBJ2-7, with 9 bases aligning to TRBD1. This CDR3 region has 15 residues. Germline loops: CDR1 KGHSH, CDR2 LQKENI.

Many counts were recorded for this clonotype. This chain uses TRBV7-9 with TRBJ2-3, with 9 bases matching TRBD2. The V gene end was trimmed by 5 bases and the J gene end by 5 bases; junction bases not matched to a gene: 11. The CDR3 contains 16 residues. Germline V gene data show CDR1 as SEHNR and CDR2 as FQNEAQ (reference sequence). The CDR3 here is CASSPIAGAIGDTQYF. Written as DNA, the CDR3 is TGTGCCAGCAGCCCTATAGCGGGAGCAATCGGAGATACGCAGTATTTT.